This T cell receptor beta chain is drawn from a study of cytomegalovirus exposure and HLA in healthy donors. The overall study: Unique TCRs from HLA-typed donors, approximately 80 million of them, were held in an early data release.

Study-level results: It was reported that the classifier diagnosed cytomegalovirus status with high specificity and sensitivity in both the original and validation cohorts. Later on, an analysis tied approximately 15,000 TCR beta sequences to HLA alleles at 0.05 false discovery rate.

Germline lookup yields CDR1 SGHRS and CDR2 YFSETQ. The CDR3 contains 15 residues. J was trimmed by 1 base and V by 5 bases; bases with no gene match: 4. Remarks on this clone: Its antigen remains unknown.

Primers: 60 Vbeta forward and 13 Jbeta reverse. The assay was immunoSEQ multiplex PCR, and TCRdb's table has in-frame clones only and misses some. This repertoire includes approximately 70,000 clones. While unrecorded immune exposures were likely, the donors were nominally healthy when sampled. The receptor comes from a woman aged 25-40 years in good health and CMV-seronegative. The chain is built from TRBV5-1 and TRBJ2-3, with 10 bases lining up with TRBD2. Specimen: PBMCs. The CDR3 here is CASRLAGGGTDTQYF. DNA for the CDR3: TGCGCCAGCAGGTTAGCGGGAGGAGGCACAGATACGCAGTATTTT.